This TCR beta chain was found in a study of metastatic and nonmetastatic thyroid tumors. This clone is categorized as medium-sized. J was trimmed by 2 bases and V by 4 bases; bases with no gene match: 6. This CDR3 spans 15 amino acids. Germline V lookup: CDR1 SGHRS, CDR2 YFSETQ. MiXCR reprocessed the PCR reads for TCRdb. The table lists 20,000 to 25,000 clones, over 25% of them singletons. Treatment of any kind had been given to no patient before thyroid surgery. Material: tumor tissue. The chain employs TRBV5-1 and TRBJ1-2; 9 nucleotides agree with TRBD1. This clonotype originated in a female donor with papillary thyroid cancer or a benign thyroid nodule (not recorded which). Some clones in this sample may be carry-over from other donors' samples. CDR3 region: CASSPYGQGNYGYTF. The CDR3 nucleotides are TGCGCCAGCAGCCCGTATGGACAGGGGAACTATGGCTACACCTTC. The full variable domain, rest sourced from reference TRBV5-1 and TRBJ1-2, is KAGVTQTPRYLIKTRGQQVTLSCSPISGHRSVSWYQQTPGQGLQFLFEYFSETQRNKGNFPGRFSGRQFSNSRSEMNVSTLELGDSALYLCASSPYGQGNYGYTFGSGTRLTVV.